What follows describes a single T cell receptor (beta chain). What this receptor recognizes is not known. Base-call qualities are not available, and no considerably larger clone is one nucleotide away. Using the deep immunoSEQ assay, multiplex PCR amplified TCR CDR3 regions from genomic DNA. Extracted genomic DNA from each cell subset was spread evenly across all wells of several immunoSEQ 96-well plates, with each plate serving as a replicate. For sorted subsets, about 210 ng of genomic DNA, equivalent to some 30,000 T cell genomes, went into each replicate PCR. Purified libraries were quantified with a Qubit 3.0 fluorometer, sized on a Bioanalyzer 2100, and re-quantified with the KAPA Library Quantification kit. Every immunoSEQ 96-well plate was sequenced on a dedicated single-read 150-cycle Illumina NextSeq 550 flow cell. The authors' pipeline ran thus. Because the immunoSEQ output included only junctional sequences and no quality scores, the filtering could not be the same as the filtering used for full-length reads. Sequences were annotated with PyIR, a Python wrapper for IgBLAST v1.9, and V/J genes and CDR3 were assigned using IMGT germline references. Reads were filtered out if the reads had weak V/J assignments (E-value above 1e-6), no CDR3, stop codons, out-of-frame junctions, or ambiguous translated residues. V3J clonotypes were defined as sequences sharing an identical inferred V gene, J gene, and CDR3 amino acid sequence. Percentage overlap between repertoires was calculated by dividing the number of shared unique clonotypes by the size of the smaller repertoire. Repertoire richness was assessed with RTK rarefaction, the Chao1 estimator, and Recon v2.1 estimates of unobserved clonotypes. Generation probabilities were computed with OLGA for all TCRbeta clonotypes obtained by the gDNA method from several donors. The table comes from immuneACCESS by way of TCRdb, which keeps in-frame sequences with V and J called. Part of the clones is missing from these tables; in studies checked, under half for an unresolved V gene and the rest for unknown reasons. V, J and clone size are those of that table, while D and trimming were read from the DNA. The sample includes more than 2,000,000 clones, with approximately 95% observed a single time. The ten largest make up about 0.41% of the sample.

From a lookup of the germline V gene, CDR1 and CDR2 are MNHEY and SVGAGI. V loses 0 bases, J loses 1 base, and the germline ends lie 9 bases apart. Taken from cysteine to phenylalanine, the CDR3 has 15 residues. Only the CDR3 DNA is retained, 45 bases long and in frame from the first base. Healthy HIV-negative adults with no recently reported acute infections or vaccinations were included as donors. Every donor was a Caucasian adult living in Nashville, Tennessee, USA. CD4+ T cells were enriched by magnetic negative selection, after which naive cells were positively selected on CD45RA and the negative fraction was taken as the memory subset. After blood collection by leukapheresis, PBMCs were isolated using Ficoll-Histopaque density gradient centrifugation and then cryopreserved in the vapor phase of liquid nitrogen. Analytical flow cytometry was used to check the purity and quantity of every magnetically sorted T cell population. From each sorted fraction, genomic DNA was isolated and quantified by UV absorbance on a Nanodrop 2000c.

The sample belongs to a study of shared clonotypes between healthy human individuals (dated by TCRdb to 2018 to 2020). As for the study more broadly: A few men and a couple of women, aged 18 to 49 years, made up the cohort. For each donor, CD4 naive and CD4 memory were each run on three plates, CD8 naive on two plates, and CD8 memory on one plate. The study deeply sequenced blood TCR repertoires of about 5 healthy adults to estimate repertoire size and the extent of clonotype sharing between individuals. Different laboratories and diverse techniques were used to prepare libraries and sequence TCR repertoires, to increase sequencing depth and limit assay-specific biases. Leukapheresis yielded between about 0.94 and 8.9 billion PBMCs per donor. Study-wide findings and limitations: Estimated clonotype richness was generally larger for naive than for memory subsets. Sampling was restricted to blood, and TCR repertoires in tissues likely differ from the TCR repertoires found in blood. Sharing across a few donors was observed for approximately 5% of naive CD4, less than 4% of naive CD8, 2% to 2.5% of memory CD4, and roughly 0.4% of memory CD8 clonotypes. The small number of donors limited the genetic and exposure-history diversity represented. Clonotypes shared by all four sorted-subset donors showed higher generation probabilities than non-shared clonotypes. Pairwise subsampling led to the expectation that sequencing depth would affect the degree of clonotype sharing among donors. Incomplete sequencing was indicated by rarefaction of sorted-subset datasets, despite the large sequencing depth.

The rearrangement joined TRBV6-5 to TRBJ1-1, with TRBD1 perhaps the D gene, on 5 matching bases. The TCR comes from a man aged 18 to 29 in good health. Some clones in this sample may be carry-over from other donors' samples. The sequenced material came from naive CD4+ T cells from PBMCs. The cell subset or site tag for this specimen amounts to: CD45RA+ positively selected. This receptor has the CDR3 CASSYSGEWNTEAFF. The DNA is as follows: TGTGCCAGCAGTTACTCGGGGGAGTGGAACACTGAAGCTTTCTTT.